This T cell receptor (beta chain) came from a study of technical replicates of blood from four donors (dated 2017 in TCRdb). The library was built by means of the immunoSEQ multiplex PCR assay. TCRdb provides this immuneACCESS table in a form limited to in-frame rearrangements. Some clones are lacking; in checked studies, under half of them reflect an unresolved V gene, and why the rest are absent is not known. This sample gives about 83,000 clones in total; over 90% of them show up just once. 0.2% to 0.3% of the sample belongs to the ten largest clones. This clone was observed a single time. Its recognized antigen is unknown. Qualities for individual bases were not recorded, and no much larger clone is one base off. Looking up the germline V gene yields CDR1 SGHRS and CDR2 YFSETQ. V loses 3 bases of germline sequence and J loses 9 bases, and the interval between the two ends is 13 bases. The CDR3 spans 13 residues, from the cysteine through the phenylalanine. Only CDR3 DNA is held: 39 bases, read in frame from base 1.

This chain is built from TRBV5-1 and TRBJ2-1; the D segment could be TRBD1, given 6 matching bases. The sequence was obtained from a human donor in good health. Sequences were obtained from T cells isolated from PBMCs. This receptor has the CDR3 CASSSYRDGEQFF. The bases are TGCGCCAGCAGCTCCTACAGGGACGGTGAGCAGTTCTTC.